The following is a TCR beta chain sequence with its context. The entry originates in a study of blood T cell repertoires in COVID-19. Study in general: Some COVID-19 samples were acute and others convalescent; all came from the United States, Italy and Spain. In each case, the material was cDNA or gDNA derived from T cells, B-cell-depleted T cells, or PBMCs.

The CDR3 runs 17 residues. Germline-derived CDR1 and CDR2 are LGHDT and YNNKEL (reference sequence). V dropped 0 bases and J dropped 3; count of bases not matched to a gene: 8. Assay: immunoSEQ multiplex PCR; the TCRdb copy retains only in-frame clones and omits some. The sample lists some 330,000 clones; 83% were seen once. Which cohort a participant joined came from the clinical history participants gave. The clonotype originates from a woman between 50 and 59 years old who had recovered from COVID-19. The chain links TRBV3-1 (or the pseudogene TRBV3-2) to TRBJ1-5; 7 bases align to TRBD1. The sample was PBMCs or T cells enriched from blood (not recorded which). The CDR3 loop is CASSQDRRDRFNQPQHF. The CDR3 region has the DNA TGTGCCAGCAGCCAAGATCGCCGGGACAGATTCAATCAGCCCCAGCATTTT.